This T cell receptor beta chain comes out of a study of T cell responses to AZD1222 COVID-19 vaccine. Study as a whole: Second-dose intervals near 4 or 12 weeks were combined.

Generated by immunoSEQ multiplex PCR, the TCRdb table keeps only in-frame clones and is missing some. The sample holds 78,000 or so clones, about 87% seen once. Study conclusions and caveats: Every sample of the repertoires postdated the peak T cell response.

A remark on this clone: The antigen is not known.

The CDR3 contains 16 residues. Trimming left V 5 bases short and J 0 bases short, with 15 bases between. From germline, CDR1 is PRHDT and CDR2 FYEKMQ (reference sequence). The origin of this receptor is an adult in good health. The chain employs TRBV13 and TRBJ2-3; TRBD1 might be the D (5 bases). Sequenced material: peripheral blood, taken on day 0 of AZD1222 vaccination. The CDR3 DNA is TGTGCCAGCAGCCAATTATCCCACAGGAGCACAGATACGCAGTATTTT. This codes for CASSQLSHRSTDTQYF.